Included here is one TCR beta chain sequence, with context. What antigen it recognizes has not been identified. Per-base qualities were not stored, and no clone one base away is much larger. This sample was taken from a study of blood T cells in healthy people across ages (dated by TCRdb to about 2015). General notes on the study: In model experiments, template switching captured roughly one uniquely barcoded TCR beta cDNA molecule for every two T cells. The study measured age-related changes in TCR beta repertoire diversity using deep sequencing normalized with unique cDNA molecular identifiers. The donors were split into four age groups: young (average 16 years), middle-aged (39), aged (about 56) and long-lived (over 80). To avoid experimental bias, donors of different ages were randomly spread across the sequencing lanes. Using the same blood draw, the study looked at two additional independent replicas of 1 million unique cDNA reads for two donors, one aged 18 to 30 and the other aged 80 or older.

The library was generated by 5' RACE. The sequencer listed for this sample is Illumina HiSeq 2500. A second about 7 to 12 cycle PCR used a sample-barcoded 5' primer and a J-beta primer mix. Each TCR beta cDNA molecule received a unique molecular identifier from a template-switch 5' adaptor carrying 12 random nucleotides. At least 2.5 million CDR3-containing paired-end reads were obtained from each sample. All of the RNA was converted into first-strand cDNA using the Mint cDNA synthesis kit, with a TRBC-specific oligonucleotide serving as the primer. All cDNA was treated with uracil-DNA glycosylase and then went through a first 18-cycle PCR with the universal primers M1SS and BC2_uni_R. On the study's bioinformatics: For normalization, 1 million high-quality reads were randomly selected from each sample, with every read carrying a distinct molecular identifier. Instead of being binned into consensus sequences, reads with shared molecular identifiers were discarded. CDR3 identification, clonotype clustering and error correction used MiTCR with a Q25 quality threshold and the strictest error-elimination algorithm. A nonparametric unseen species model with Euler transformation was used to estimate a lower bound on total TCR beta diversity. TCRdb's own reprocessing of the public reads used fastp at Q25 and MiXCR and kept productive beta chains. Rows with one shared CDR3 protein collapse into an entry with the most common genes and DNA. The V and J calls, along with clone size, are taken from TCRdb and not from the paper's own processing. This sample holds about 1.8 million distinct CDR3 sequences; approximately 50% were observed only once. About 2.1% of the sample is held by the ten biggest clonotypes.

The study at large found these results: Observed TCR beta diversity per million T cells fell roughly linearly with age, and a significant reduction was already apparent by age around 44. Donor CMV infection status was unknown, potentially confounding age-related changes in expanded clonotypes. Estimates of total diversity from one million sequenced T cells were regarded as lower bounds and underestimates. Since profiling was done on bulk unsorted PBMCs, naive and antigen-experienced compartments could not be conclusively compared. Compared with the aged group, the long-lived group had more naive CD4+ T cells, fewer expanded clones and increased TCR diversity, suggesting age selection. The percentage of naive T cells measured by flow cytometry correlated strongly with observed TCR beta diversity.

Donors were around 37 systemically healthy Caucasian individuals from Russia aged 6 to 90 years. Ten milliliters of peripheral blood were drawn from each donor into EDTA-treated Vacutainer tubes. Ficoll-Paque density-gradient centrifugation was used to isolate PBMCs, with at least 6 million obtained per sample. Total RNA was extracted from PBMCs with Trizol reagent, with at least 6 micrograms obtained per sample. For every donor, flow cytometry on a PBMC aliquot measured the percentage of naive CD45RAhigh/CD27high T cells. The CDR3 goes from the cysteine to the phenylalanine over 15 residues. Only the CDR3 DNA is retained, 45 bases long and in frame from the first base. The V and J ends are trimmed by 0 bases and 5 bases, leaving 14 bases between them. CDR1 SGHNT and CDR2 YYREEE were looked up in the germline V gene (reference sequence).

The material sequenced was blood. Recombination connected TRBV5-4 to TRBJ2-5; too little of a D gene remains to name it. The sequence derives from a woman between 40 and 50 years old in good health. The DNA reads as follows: TGTGCCAGCAGCTTGGCGGTCACTGAGGTGGAGACCCAGTACTTC. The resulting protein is CASSLAVTEVETQYF.